A selection of T cell receptor beta chains follows, all from one sample in a study of T cell responses to AZD1222 COVID-19 vaccine. Some clones are missing from TCRdb's copy, which holds only in-frame ones; the method was immunoSEQ multiplex PCR. The data contain approximately 89,000 clones, 90% of them singletons. The sequences come from peripheral blood, collected 28 days after the second AZD1222 dose. Every receptor here comes from an adult who received the AZD1222 COVID-19 vaccine. Both conserved end residues are part of each CDR3. Fields, in order: clone size, J gene, D gene, V gene, CDR3 DNA, CDR3 protein. The D gene is left open where the match is weak. A row's size may be missing; if present it is once, few, many or a size class.

>.|TRBJ1-2|TRBD1|TRBV5-1
TGCGCCAGCAGCTCGGGACAGGGGAACTATGGCTACACCTTC
CASSSGQGNYGYTF
>.|TRBJ1-1|.|TRBV10-1
TGCGCCAGCAGGATGAGTGTGAACACTGAAGCTTTCTTT
CASRMSVNTEAFF
>.|TRBJ2-5|.|TRBV19
TGCCCCCCTGGCCAAGAGACCCAGTACTTC
CPPGQETQYF
>.|TRBJ1-2|.|TRBV28
TGTGCCAGCAGTCCCCCCCTTAGGCAGGCTAACTATGGCTACACCTTC
CASSPPLRQANYGYTF
>.|TRBJ1-5|.|TRBV30
TGTGCCTGGAGGGTGGAACATTCTAATCAGCCCCAGCATTTT
CAWRVEHSNQPQHF
>.|TRBJ1-2|.|TRBV24-1
TGTGCCACCAGTGATTTTGGAGGGGATGGCTACACCTTC
CATSDFGGDGYTF
>.|TRBJ1-2|TRBD1|TRBV27
TGTGCCAGCAGTCCCCATAGGGGACAGGGTGGCTATGGCTACACCTTC
CASSPHRGQGGYGYTF
>.|TRBJ1-1|TRBD1|TRBV6-5
TGTGCCAGCAGTTACTCGATAGGACAGGGAAGCGCTGAAGCTTTCTTT
CASSYSIGQGSAEAFF
>.|TRBJ1-2|.|TRBV28
TGTGCCAGCAGCCGGGGGGTTCAAGCTAACTATGGCTACACCTTC
CASSRGVQANYGYTF
>.|TRBJ1-6|.|TRBV19
TGTGCCAGTAGTATAGGCGGGCCCCGAAGCTCCTATAATTCACCCCTCCACTTT
CASSIGGPRSSYNSPLHF
>.|TRBJ1-1|TRBD1|TRBV19
TGTGCCGGTAGTGCAGGACAGGGGCGCAACACTGAAGCTTTCTTT
CAGSAGQGRNTEAFF
>.|TRBJ1-2|.|TRBV28
TGTGCCAGCAGTTTCTGGGGACTCAAAAACTATGGCTACACCTTC
CASSFWGLKNYGYTF
>.|TRBJ2-2|.|TRBV5-1
TGCGCCAGCAGCCCCTACCACCCGGACACCGGGGAGCTGTTTTTT
CASSPYHPDTGELFF
>.|TRBJ2-7|.|TRBV5-4
TGTGCCAGCAGCCGGAATGAACTCGGCTCCTACGAGCAGTACTTC
CASSRNELGSYEQYF
>.|TRBJ2-5|TRBD2|TRBV11-2
TGTGCCAGCAGCCTCGAGGGACTAGCGGGGCGAGAGACCCAGTACTTC
CASSLEGLAGRETQYF
>few|TRBJ1-2|.|TRBV7-9
TGTGCCAGTATGAACCTCTATGGCTACACCTTC
CASMNLYGYTF
>.|TRBJ1-4|.|TRBV6-5
TGTGCCAGCAGACCAAGGGGTGAAAAACTGTTTTTT
CASRPRGEKLFF
>few|TRBJ2-1|TRBD1|TRBV6-2/TRBV6-3
TGTGCCAGCAGCTCGACAGGGGGTTCCTACAATGAGCAGTTCTTC
CASSSTGGSYNEQFF
>.|TRBJ1-1|.|TRBV2
TGTGCCAGCAGTGAAGTTACTGAAGCTTTCTTT
CASSEVTEAFF
>.|TRBJ1-2|.|TRBV6-5
TGTGCCAGCAGTACAAGGGACACCTATGGCTACACCTTC
CASSTRDTYGYTF
>.|TRBJ1-2|.|TRBV2
TGTGCCAGCAGTCTCGACAGTGGTGGCTACACCTTC
CASSLDSGGYTF
>.|TRBJ1-2|.|TRBV9
TGTGCCAGCAGCGCGGCTGCGAGGTATGGCTACACCTTC
CASSAAARYGYTF
>.|TRBJ2-1|TRBD2|TRBV11-2
TGTGCCAGCAGGACAACCCCGGGACTAGCGGGATCCTACAATGAGCAGTTCTTC
CASRTTPGLAGSYNEQFF
>.|TRBJ2-1|TRBD2|TRBV19
TGTGCCAGTAGTCCGGGGGGGAGTTCCGCGTCTTCCAGATACTACAATGAGCAGTTCTTC
CASSPGGSSASSRYYNEQFF
>once|TRBJ1-4|TRBD1|TRBV7-9
TGTGCCAGCAGCTTACACTACATCGACAGGGGGATTAATGAAAAACTGTTTTTT
CASSLHYIDRGINEKLFF
>.|TRBJ2-3|TRBD2|TRBV28
TGTGCCAGCAGGGACCTAGCGGGGTCAAGCACAGATACGCAGTATTTT
CASRDLAGSSTDTQYF
>.|TRBJ1-5|.|TRBV24-1
TGTGCCACCAGTGGGGGGGCGAGCAATCAGCCCCAGCATTTT
CATSGGASNQPQHF
>.|TRBJ1-1|.|TRBV20-1
TGCAGTGTTTATCGGGGCACTGAAGCTTTCTTT
CSVYRGTEAFF
>.|TRBJ1-2|TRBD1|TRBV6-5
TGTGCCAGCAGTAACAGGGGGCGCTACGGCTACACCTTC
CASSNRGRYGYTF
>.|TRBJ1-5|.|TRBV25-1
TGTGCCAGCAGGGGGCAGAATCAGCCCCAGCATTTT
CASRGQNQPQHF
>.|TRBJ1-2|.|TRBV5-1
TGCGCCAGCAGCTTGGCCAGCCTATCGTTCGGCTACACCTTC
CASSLASLSFGYTF
>.|TRBJ1-1|.|TRBV5-1
TGCGCCAGCAGCTTGGCGTTGGCGGCTGAAGCTTTCTTT
CASSLALAAEAFF
>few|TRBJ2-4|.|TRBV2
TGTGCCAGCAGAACAGACGGTGACATTCAGTACTTC
CASRTDGDIQYF
>.|TRBJ1-2|TRBD1|TRBV6-5
TGTGCCAGCAGTTACACCCAGGGGGCTGACTATGGCTACACCTTC
CASSYTQGADYGYTF
>few|TRBJ2-3|.|TRBV6-5
TGTGCCAGCAGCGTCGCAGGGGCGAGGGCAGATACGCAGTATTTT
CASSVAGARADTQYF
>.|TRBJ1-1|.|TRBV30
TGTGCCTGGAGTGTAATGGTAGGGCAGGGACGCGCTGAAGCTTTCTTT
CAWSVMVGQGRAEAFF
>.|TRBJ1-1|TRBD1|TRBV9
TGTGCCAGCAGCCCCCGGGACAGGGTTTTTGCCACTGAAGCTTTCTTT
CASSPRDRVFATEAFF
>.|TRBJ1-1|.|TRBV28
TGTGCCAGCAGCTCCAGACAAGAAGCTTTCTTT
CASSSRQEAFF
>.|TRBJ1-5|.|TRBV5-8
TGTGCCAGCAGCTTGGCCGTTTATAGCAATCAGCCCCAGCATTTT
CASSLAVYSNQPQHF